This T cell receptor (beta chain) was captured in a study of identical twins. Study-level results: Out-of-frame alpha sequences common to twins exhibited a surplus of low generation probability.

J gave up 5 bases and V 2 bases, and 4 bases lay outside the gene matches. This CDR3 is built from 13 residues. In germline, CDR1 is DFQATT, CDR2 SNEGSKA (reference sequence). Template switching, a step in the protocol, added a universal primer site, and cDNA carried unique molecular identifiers. TCRdb processed the 5' RACE reads anew with MiXCR; each CDR3 protein has one entry. The data show some 240,000 distinct CDR3 sequences, about 8.9% seen once. This clonotype showed up just a few times. Antigen unknown. These data were likewise used in another study, on yellow fever vaccine responses in identical twins.

The TCR originated in a woman between 18 and 30 years old in good health. The chain is built from TRBV20-1 and TRBJ2-7, with 9 bases identical to TRBD2. Sequences were obtained from CD8+ T cells sorted from blood. CDR3 sequence reads: CSARLSGSHEQYF. The CDR3 DNA follows: TGCAGTGCTAGACTTAGCGGGAGCCACGAGCAGTACTTC.